A selection of T cell receptor beta chains follows, all from one sample in a study of blood T cell repertoires in COVID-19. The protocol was immunoSEQ multiplex PCR, while the TCRdb copy is restricted to in-frame clones and leaves out a portion. The sample records 150,000 to 200,000 clones, 80% to 90% being singletons. The sample was peripheral blood. These receptors originate from a human donor with active or convalescent COVID-19. The donor label of this sample is uncertain. Each CDR3 is given with its conserved first and last residue. D genes are given only for firm matches. Clone size appears in some rows only: once, few, many, or a class for an expanded clone.

>-|TRBJ2-1|TRBV25-1|TRBD2
TGTGCCAGCAGTGACGCGGGGGGGAATAATGAGCAGTTCTTC
CASSDAGGNNEQFF
>-|TRBJ1-1|TRBV19|-
TGTGCCAGTAGTTCTCAGGGCACTGAAGCTTTCTTT
CASSSQGTEAFF
>-|TRBJ2-2|TRBV6-5|-
TGTGCCAGCAGTTACCTAGCCAGGGGTCGAACCGGGGAGCTGTTTTTT
CASSYLARGRTGELFF
>-|TRBJ2-3|TRBV7-9|-
TGTGCCAGCAGCTTAGCAGGCGTGAGGCAAGATACGCAGTATTTT
CASSLAGVRQDTQYF
>-|TRBJ1-5|TRBV3-1/TRBV3-2|TRBD1
TGTGCCAGTAGTCTCACAGGGGATCAGCCCCAGCATTTT
CASSLTGDQPQHF
>-|TRBJ1-2|TRBV9|TRBD1
TGTGCCAGCAGCACCGGGACAGGGGTGGGGGACTATGGCTACACCTTC
CASSTGTGVGDYGYTF
>-|TRBJ2-3|TRBV5-4|TRBD2
TGTGCCAGCAGCCCCAGACTAGCAGGTGCTAGCACAGATACGCAGTATTTT
CASSPRLAGASTDTQYF
>-|TRBJ2-3|TRBV29-1|TRBD1
TGCAGCGTTGATCAGGGGGCAGATACGCAGTATTTT
CSVDQGADTQYF
>-|TRBJ1-1|TRBV9|TRBD1
TGTGCCAGCAGCGTATTTGACAGGGCGGTGCGTAGCACTGAAGCTTTCTTT
CASSVFDRAVRSTEAFF
>once|TRBJ1-1|TRBV24-1|-
TGTGCCACCAGGGAGGGGAACACTGAAGCTTTCTTT
CATREGNTEAFF
>-|TRBJ2-3|TRBV30|TRBD1
TGTGCCTGGGGGGGACAGGCCACAGATACGCAGTATTTT
CAWGGQATDTQYF
>-|TRBJ1-2|TRBV2|-
TGTGCCAGCTCAGGGGACTATGGCTACACCTTC
CASSGDYGYTF
>-|TRBJ1-6|TRBV3-1/TRBV3-2|TRBD1
TGTGCCAGCAGGGGGACAGGCTCCTATAATTCACCCCTCCACTTT
CASRGTGSYNSPLHF
>-|TRBJ2-7|TRBV7-6|-
TGTGCCAGCAGCCTAGGGACGGGGAGCTCCTACGAGCAGTACTTC
CASSLGTGSSYEQYF
>-|TRBJ1-1|TRBV9|-
TGTGCCAGCAGCGCCGATCCGGGGTCCCCTGAAGCTTTCTTT
CASSADPGSPEAFF
>once|TRBJ2-7|TRBV30|TRBD1
TGTGCCTGGAGTATTGCCGGGACAGTGGCCCTGGGGCAGTACTTC
CAWSIAGTVALGQYF
>-|TRBJ2-3|TRBV4-1|-
TGCGCCAGCAGCCAAGAACCAGAACAGATAAGCACAGATACGCAGTATTTT
CASSQEPEQISTDTQYF
>-|TRBJ2-7|TRBV7-8|TRBD1
TGTGCCAGCAGCTTAGATCCGGGACAGGCCTACGAGCAGTACTTC
CASSLDPGQAYEQYF
>-|TRBJ2-7|TRBV7-2|-
TGTGCCAGCAGCACGATGGGTATCGGGGGACGGGACGAGCAGTACTTC
CASSTMGIGGRDEQYF
>-|TRBJ2-5|TRBV6-5|TRBD1
TGTTGGACAGGGGAAGGAGAGACCCAGTACTTC
CWTGEGETQYF
>-|TRBJ2-6|TRBV9|-
TGTGCCAGCAGCGGACCAGAGGAGACCTCTGGGGCCAACGTCCTGACTTTC
CASSGPEETSGANVLTF
>-|TRBJ1-6|TRBV3-1/TRBV3-2|-
TGTGCCAGCAGCCTCCGGGGGGTGGGACGCGGGTCGTCACCCCTCCACTTT
CASSLRGVGRGSSPLHF
>-|TRBJ1-1|TRBV10-3|TRBD1
TGTGCCATCAACGAGCGGACAGGCCTCACTGAAGCTTTCTTT
CAINERTGLTEAFF
>-|TRBJ2-1|TRBV7-2|TRBD2
TGTGCCAGCCACTCGGGGGGACCGCTCTACAATGAGCAGTTCTTC
CASHSGGPLYNEQFF
>-|TRBJ2-2|TRBV5-6|TRBD1
TGTGCCAGCAGCCTGACAGGGACGAACACCGGGGAGCTGTTTTTT
CASSLTGTNTGELFF
>-|TRBJ2-3|TRBV9|TRBD2
TGTGCCAGCAGCGCCCCTCGAAGCGGGAGGGCCGAAGATACGCAGTATTTT
CASSAPRSGRAEDTQYF
>-|TRBJ1-1|TRBV3-1/TRBV3-2|-
TGTGCCAGCAGCTACACAGGGCCCACTGAAGCTTTCTTT
CASSYTGPTEAFF
>-|TRBJ1-1|TRBV19|TRBD1
TGTGCCAGTAGTATAGACCGTACAGGGGGCGAAGCTTTCTTT
CASSIDRTGGEAFF
>-|TRBJ1-1|TRBV28|-
TGTGCCAGCAGTTTCGTGGCACAGAACACTGAAGCTTTCTTT
CASSFVAQNTEAFF
>once|TRBJ2-4|TRBV7-6|-
TGTGCCAGCAGCTTAATTCCTGCAGGTGGCGTGGGGAGCATTCAGTACTTC
CASSLIPAGGVGSIQYF
>-|TRBJ2-3|TRBV5-4|TRBD1
TGTGCCAGCAGCCTGGGACAGGTCAAGACAGATACGCAGTATTTT
CASSLGQVKTDTQYF
>-|TRBJ1-3|TRBV6-1|-
TGTGCCAGCAGTGAACAGGGGCTAGGGACCATATATTTT
CASSEQGLGTIYF
>-|TRBJ2-3|TRBV28|TRBD1
TGTGCCAGCACCGCGTGGACAGGGGAAGATATGGCAGATACGCAGTATTTT
CASTAWTGEDMADTQYF
>-|TRBJ1-2|TRBV18|TRBD1
TGTGCCAGCTCGGGACAGCTCTATGGCTACACCTTC
CASSGQLYGYTF
>-|TRBJ2-7|TRBV12-2|-
TGTGCAAGTCGCTTAGGGACTAGCGGGGGGTCCTACGAGCAGTACTTC
CASRLGTSGGSYEQYF
>-|TRBJ1-6|TRBV30|TRBD1
TGTGCCTGGAACCGGGGGACAGGGAGCTCCTATAATTCACCCCTCCACTTT
CAWNRGTGSSYNSPLHF
>-|TRBJ1-5|TRBV19|-
TGTGCCAGTAACGCAGTCTGGAATCAGCCCCAGCATTTT
CASNAVWNQPQHF
>-|TRBJ2-1|TRBV10-1|TRBD2
TGCGCCAGCAGTGAGTCGAGACGGGGGGCCTACAATGAGCAGTTCTTC
CASSESRRGAYNEQFF
>-|TRBJ1-4|TRBV6-5|TRBD1
TGTGCCAGCAGTTACGGAACAGGGGGAACTAATGAAAAACTGTTTTTT
CASSYGTGGTNEKLFF
>once|TRBJ1-4|TRBV21-1|-
TGTGCCAGCCGAGGACAGGGGAGCGATCCTAATGAAAAACTGTTTTTT
CASRGQGSDPNEKLFF
>-|TRBJ1-2|TRBV6-2/TRBV6-3|TRBD1
TGTGCCAGCAGTGACCCTGGACAGGGAAACTATGGCTACACCTTC
CASSDPGQGNYGYTF
>-|TRBJ2-1|TRBV11-2|TRBD2
TGTGCCAGCAGCAGAGGGACTAACAATGAGCAGTTCTTC
CASSRGTNNEQFF